Below, 3 T cell receptor beta chains from the same sample are listed, as sequenced in a study of blood T cell repertoires in COVID-19. Clones were read by immunoSEQ multiplex PCR, and TCRdb kept only the in-frame ones, dropping some. There are some 180,000 clones in the sample; around 83% occur only once, and about 22% lies in the top ten. Material: PBMCs or T cells enriched from blood (not recorded which). The receptor set was obtained from a woman aged 35 to 49 in a cohort exposed to, infected with or recovered from COVID-19 (not recorded which).

This chain connects TRBV5-8 to TRBJ2-7; the match to TRBD1 covers 8 bases. From germline, CDR1 is SGHTS and CDR2 YDEGEE. This CDR3 region has 14 residues. The trim removed 2 bases at V and 4 bases at J, leaving 5 bases unmatched. CDR3 sequence reads: CASSLGQGAYEQYF. The CDR3 DNA reads TGTGCCAGCAGCTTAGGTCAGGGGGCGTACGAGCAGTACTTC.

This sequence joins TRBV2 and TRBJ1-1, with 9 bases that match TRBD1. Germline trimming cut 7 bases from V and 4 bases from J; bases unmatched to any gene: 7. Germline V CDR1 and CDR2: SNHLY, FYNNEI. CDR3 length equals 14 residues. The CDR3 coding sequence is TGTGCCAGCATTCTCCCGGGACAGGGCACTGAAGCTTTCTTT. Encoded protein: CASILPGQGTEAFF. Looking up the rest from reference TRBV2 and TRBJ1-1 gives the full variable domain: EPEVTQTPSHQVTQMGQEVILRCVPISNHLYFYWYRQILGQKVEFLVSFYNNEISEKSEIFDDQFSVERPDGSNFTLKIRSTKLEDSAMYFCASILPGQGTEAFFGQGTRLTVV.

This chain links TRBV7-9 with TRBJ1-3, with 10 bases matching TRBD1. V was pared by 3 bases and J by 3 bases, with 2 bases of the junction left unmatched. The CDR3 covers 15 residues. Germline lookup yields CDR1 SEHNR and CDR2 FQNEAQ (reference sequence). In DNA form, the CDR3 reads TGTGCCAGCAGCTTCCGGACAGGGGGTGGAAACACCATATATTTT. Protein: CASSFRTGGGNTIYF.